This T cell receptor (beta chain) emerged from a study of T cell changes during pregnancy in multiple sclerosis (dated by TCRdb to between 2018 and 2021). Study-wide context: The study looked at changes in the T cell repertoire across pregnancy in women with multiple sclerosis.

To prepare the library, the immunoSEQ multiplex PCR assay was applied. TCRdb carries this immuneACCESS record with in-frame sequences only. Its versions omit some clonotypes, under half of them owing to an unresolved V gene in the studies checked, with the rest unexplained. The sample table holds about 12,000 clones, of which about 80% were seen once. The ten largest make up around 11% of the sample. Measured from the cysteine to the phenylalanine, the CDR3 is 15 residues long. Only the CDR3 portion is preserved as DNA: 45 bases, with reading frame beginning at the first base. The junction shows trimming of 1 base on V and 5 bases on J, plus 14 bases between the germline ends. From a lookup of the germline V gene, CDR1 and CDR2 are MNHNS and SASEGT. A remark on this clone: The antigen this receptor binds is unknown. No quality values exist for individual bases; no much larger clone is one base distant.

The sample here was CD8+ T cells from peripheral blood mononuclear cells, taken after pregnancy. The TCR sequence derives from a female donor in good health, enrolled as a control in a pregnancy study. The V and J segments used are TRBV6-1 and TRBJ2-5, with a tentative D gene TRBD2 over 5 matching bases. The DNA reads as follows: TGTGCCAGCAGTGAAGTAGGTGGCTCGGGGGAGACCCAGTACTTC. Translated, it gives CASSEVGGSGETQYF.